This TCR beta chain was obtained from a study of T cells after yellow fever vaccination. General study results and limits: Faster peaking, at day 5 versus 15, marked a secondary response that was weaker. The appearance of a small share of clonotypes in both CD4 and CD8 compartments was observed.

5'RACE template switching produced TCR cDNA carrying a universal primer site and UMIs. TCRdb redid the calling of the 5' RACE reads with MiXCR, one entry per CDR3 protein. Here the sample spans about 320,000 distinct CDR3 sequences, around 4.4% being singletons. Worth noting for this clonotype: What it binds is not known.

Germline values: CDR1 SGHRS, CDR2 YFSETQ. This CDR3 has 18 amino acids. Trimming cost V 1 base and J 0 bases; bases outside gene matches: 10. This sequence joins TRBV5-1 and TRBJ1-2, with TRBD1 identical over 9 bases. Sequenced here: PBMCs, sampled 15 days after the yellow fever booster vaccination. The origin of this receptor is a young man who received the YFV17D yellow fever vaccine. DNA of the CDR3: TGCGCCAGCAGCTTGATACCGGGACAGGGCTCCACTAACTATGGCTACACCTTC. This gives the protein CASSLIPGQGSTNYGYTF.